The clone carrying this T cell receptor beta chain was found once. The target antigen is unknown. CD45RO negativity and positive selection for CCR7 defined naive CD8 cells, a population that excluded terminally differentiated effector memory CD45RA+ cells. This specimen belongs to a study of shared clonotypes between healthy human individuals. General study points: There were few donors, and this limited the genetic and exposure-history diversity represented. Relative to their counterparts shared across all four donors, non-shared clonotypes exhibited diminished generation probabilities. On the whole, naive subsets had larger estimated richness than memory subsets had.

Germline values: CDR1 SQVTM, CDR2 ANQGSEA. The CDR3 has 12 amino acids. V was cut by 3 bases and J by 3 bases, with 8 bases left in between. The deep-level immunoSEQ assay was used. Assay: immunoSEQ multiplex PCR; the TCRdb copy retains only in-frame clones and omits some. The data hold just over 2,000,000 clones, with about 94% observed a single time. This receptor was taken from a man between 18 and 29 years old in good health. The specimen was naive CD8+ T cells sorted from blood. The chain links TRBV29-1 to TRBJ2-5; possibly TRBD1 for D (6 bases). CDR3 sequence reads: CSVDPGEETQYF. CDR3 DNA sequence: TGCAGCGTTGATCCAGGGGAAGAGACCCAGTACTTC. Drawing the rest from reference TRBV29-1 and TRBJ2-5, the complete variable domain is SAVISQKPSRDICQRGTSLTIQCQVDSQVTMMFWYRQQPGQSLTLIATANQGSEATYESGFVIDKFPISRPNLTFSTLTVSNMSPEDSSIYLCSVDPGEETQYFGPGTRLLVL.